This T cell receptor beta chain was captured by sequencing in a study of response to subunit inactivated influenza vaccine. Findings and caveats of the study: Authors suggested each seasonal flu vaccination may recruit only limited numbers of new T cells.

Trimming removed 3 bases from V and 5 bases from J, with 14 bases in between. The CDR3 extends over 14 amino acids. Looked up from germline, CDR1 is SEHNR and CDR2 is FQNEAQ (reference sequence). In regard to this clonotype: Its antigen is not known.

TCRdb reprocessed the RT-PCR reads via MiXCR and lists one record per CDR3 protein. The sample consists of hundreds of thousands of distinct CDR3 sequences, less than 15% of them appearing once. The sequence came from a man aged 45 to 65 who received an inactivated influenza vaccine. The chain is built from TRBV7-9 and TRBJ2-7; perhaps TRBD1 as D (6 bases). The sequencing here drew on PBMCs from blood, taken approximately 15 days before vaccination. Written as DNA, the CDR3 is TGTGCCAGCAGCTTGACAGGTAGAAACCACGAGCAGTACTTC. The encoded protein is CASSLTGRNHEQYF.